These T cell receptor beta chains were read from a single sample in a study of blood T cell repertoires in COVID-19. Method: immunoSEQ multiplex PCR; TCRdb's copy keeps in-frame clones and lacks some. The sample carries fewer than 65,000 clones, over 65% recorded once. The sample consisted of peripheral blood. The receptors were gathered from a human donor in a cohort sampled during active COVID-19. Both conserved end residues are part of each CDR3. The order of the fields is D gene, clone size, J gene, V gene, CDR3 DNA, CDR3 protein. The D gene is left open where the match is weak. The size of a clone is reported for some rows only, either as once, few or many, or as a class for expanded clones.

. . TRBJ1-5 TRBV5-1 TGCGCCAGCAGCTTGGATCCCTCGAGCGGCAATCAGCCCCAGCATTTT CASSLDPSSGNQPQHF
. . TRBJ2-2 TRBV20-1 TGCAGTGCTAGTCTCGGGTTGGTTGACACCGGGGAGCTGTTTTTT CSASLGLVDTGELFF
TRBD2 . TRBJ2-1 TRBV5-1 TGCGCCAGCAGCTTGGTCGGCGGGGGGACGTTCGACAATGAGCAGTTCTTC CASSLVGGGTFDNEQFF
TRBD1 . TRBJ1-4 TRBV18 TGTGCCAGCTCACCAGCCACAGGGGTGGAGGAAAAACTGTTTTTT CASSPATGVEEKLFF
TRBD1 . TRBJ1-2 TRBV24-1 TGTGCCACCAGTGAGGGCCGGGACAGCGATGGCTACACCTTC CATSEGRDSDGYTF
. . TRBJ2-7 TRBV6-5 TGTGCCAGCAGTTCACAGGGCTACGAGCAGTACTTC CASSSQGYEQYF
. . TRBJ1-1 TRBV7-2 TGTGCCAGCAGCTTAGCGCGGGGGAACACTGAAGCTTTCTTT CASSLARGNTEAFF
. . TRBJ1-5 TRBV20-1 TGCAGTGCTAGTTCACAGGGCACCTTAGGCAATCAGCCCCAGCATTTT CSASSQGTLGNQPQHF
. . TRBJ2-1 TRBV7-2 TGTGCCAGCAGCCCGAAAGGGAGCGGCCACAATGAGCAGTTCTTC CASSPKGSGHNEQFF
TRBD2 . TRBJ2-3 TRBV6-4 TGTGCCAGCCAGCGCGGGAAGGTGGCTAGCGGGGGGGATACCACAGATACGCAGTATTTT CASQRGKVASGGDTTDTQYF
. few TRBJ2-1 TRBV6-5 TGTGCCAGCAGTTATGGTGAGAATGAGCAGTTCTTC CASSYGENEQFF
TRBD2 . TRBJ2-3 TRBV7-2 TGTGCCAGCAGCTTAACGGGCGGCGGGAGCGCACTGAGGGATACGCAGTATTTT CASSLTGGGSALRDTQYF
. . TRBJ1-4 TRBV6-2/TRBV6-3 TGTGCCAGCAGTTCCGACAGAACTAATGAAAAACTGTTTTTT CASSSDRTNEKLFF
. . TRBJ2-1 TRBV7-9 TGTGCCAGCAGCTTGTTCGGGGTATACAATGAGCAGTTCTTC CASSLFGVYNEQFF
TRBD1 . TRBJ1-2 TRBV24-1 TGTGCCCCAAGGACAGGGAATAACTATGGCTACACCTTC CAPRTGNNYGYTF
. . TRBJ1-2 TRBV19 TGTGCCAGTGGATCCGGGTCCCAAAATAACTATGGCTACACCTTC CASGSGSQNNYGYTF
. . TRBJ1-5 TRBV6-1 TGTGCCAGCAGTGAATCCGCCGGCGGATATAGCAATCAGCCCCAGCATTTT CASSESAGGYSNQPQHF
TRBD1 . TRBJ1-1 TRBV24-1 TGTGCCACCAGTGGCCGAGGGGGCGCGGGCATGAACACTGAAGCTTTCTTT CATSGRGGAGMNTEAFF
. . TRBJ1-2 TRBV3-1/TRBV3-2 TGTGCCAGCAGCTTGGACAGTTCGGGAGGCTACACCTTC CASSLDSSGGYTF
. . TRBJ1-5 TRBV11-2 TGTGCCAGCAGCTTAGATCCAGGAAATCAGCCCCAGCATTTT CASSLDPGNQPQHF
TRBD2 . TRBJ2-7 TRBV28 TGTGCCAGCAGTTTATCGGGGGGTGTGGAGCAGTACTTC CASSLSGGVEQYF
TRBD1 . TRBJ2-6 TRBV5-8 TGTGCCAGCAGCGGAGGGACAGGCCGGACCCCTGGGGCCAACGTCCTGACTTTC CASSGGTGRTPGANVLTF
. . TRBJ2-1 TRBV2 TGTGCCAGCAGTGTAGATTCCAATGAGCAGTTCTTC CASSVDSNEQFF
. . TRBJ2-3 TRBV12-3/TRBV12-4 TGTGCCAGCAGTCCCTTCGGAGATACGCAGTATTTT CASSPFGDTQYF
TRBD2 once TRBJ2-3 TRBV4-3 TGCGCCAGCAGCCAAGAACAGAGCGGGGGGGCCTTTGGTACGCAGTATTTT CASSQEQSGGAFGTQYF
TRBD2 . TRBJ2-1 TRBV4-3 TGCGCCAGCAGCCCGACTAGCGGGCCATACAATGAGCAGTTCTTC CASSPTSGPYNEQFF
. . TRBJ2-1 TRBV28 TGTGCCAGCAGTTTACCCGGCTCCTACAATGAGCAGTTCTTC CASSLPGSYNEQFF
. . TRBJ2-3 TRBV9 TGTGCCAGCAGCCCCGGGGGAACTAGCACAGATACGCAGTATTTT CASSPGGTSTDTQYF
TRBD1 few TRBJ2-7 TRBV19 TGTGCCAGTAGTATAAGAGAGGGGGCCCACGAGCAGTACTTC CASSIREGAHEQYF
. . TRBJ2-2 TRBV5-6 TGTGCCAGCAGCTTGGTCATCGGGGAGCTGTTTTTT CASSLVIGELFF
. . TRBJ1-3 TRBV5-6 TGTGCCAGCAGCTTACTACGTGGACTGGTCCCTTATTTT CASSLLRGLVPYF